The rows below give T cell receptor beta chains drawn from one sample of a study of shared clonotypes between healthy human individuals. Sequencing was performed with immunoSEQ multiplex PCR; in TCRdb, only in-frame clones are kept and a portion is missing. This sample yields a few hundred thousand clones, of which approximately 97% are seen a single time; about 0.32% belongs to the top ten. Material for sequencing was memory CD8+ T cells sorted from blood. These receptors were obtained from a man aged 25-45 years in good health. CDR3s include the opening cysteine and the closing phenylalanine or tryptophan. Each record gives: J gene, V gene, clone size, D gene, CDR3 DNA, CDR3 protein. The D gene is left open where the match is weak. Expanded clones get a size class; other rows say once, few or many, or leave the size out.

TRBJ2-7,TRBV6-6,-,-,TGTGCCAGCAGTTACTCCACCCCCTACGAGCAGTACTTC,CASSYSTPYEQYF
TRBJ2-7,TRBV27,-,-,TGTGCCAGTCGGAGGAGGGGGGCGCAAGAGCAGTACTTC,CASRRRGAQEQYF
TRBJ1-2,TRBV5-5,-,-,TGTGCCAGCAGTCCGTCTGGGTTTAACGCTAACTATGGCTACACCTTC,CASSPSGFNANYGYTF
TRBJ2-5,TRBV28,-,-,TGTGCCAGCAGCCGTACAGGTGGAGAGGGGGAGACCCAGTACTTC,CASSRTGGEGETQYF
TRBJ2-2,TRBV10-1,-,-,TGCGCCAGCAGGGAAGGGTGGACCGGGGAGCTGTTTTTT,CASREGWTGELFF
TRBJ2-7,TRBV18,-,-,TGTGCCAGCTCACCACCCGGGGCCGAGCAGTACTTC,CASSPPGAEQYF
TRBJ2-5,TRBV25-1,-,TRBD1,TGTGCCAGCAGTGGAGACAGGGGGCGCGGGAAGAATGAGACCCAGTACTTC,CASSGDRGRGKNETQYF
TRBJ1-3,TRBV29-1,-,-,TGCAGCGTGACAGGCTCTGGAAACACCATATATTTT,CSVTGSGNTIYF
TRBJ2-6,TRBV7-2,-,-,TGTGCCAGCAGCTTATATCGAGGGGAGGCGTTTAGCCTAATCGGCGTCCTGACTTTC,CASSLYRGEAFSLIGVLTF
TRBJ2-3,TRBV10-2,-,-,TGCGCCAGCAGTGAGTTTCGGGGGTCCACAGATACGCAGTATTTT,CASSEFRGSTDTQYF
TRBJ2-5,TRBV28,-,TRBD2,TGTGCCAGCAGTTTATTTTCCGGGACTAGGGAGACCCAGTACTTC,CASSLFSGTRETQYF
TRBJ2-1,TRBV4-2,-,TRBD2,TGTGCCAGCAGCCAAGATCTCGGGGGGAGGGCCGGCAATGAGCAGTTCTTC,CASSQDLGGRAGNEQFF
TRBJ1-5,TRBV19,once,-,TGTGCCAGTAGTATGCTCTATCTTAGCGGGCAGCCCCAGCATTTT,CASSMLYLSGQPQHF
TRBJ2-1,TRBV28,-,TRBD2,TGTGCCAGCAGTGGGTGGGGGGGACCGTTCTTC,CASSGWGGPFF